Described below is a single T cell receptor (beta chain) sequence and its context. The junction departs from the called germline gene at one end, perhaps through a read error. The sample is drawn from a study of tumor and adjacent non-tumor tissue in lung cancer. Study information: Histology: 12 adenocarcinoma, a couple of squamous cell carcinoma, 1 small cell lung cancer.

The CDR3 has 15 amino acids. Germline V gene data show CDR1 as SGHNT and CDR2 as YENEEA. The library came from three nested PCR rounds adapted from ARM-PCR protocols. Each CDR3 protein is one row after TCRdb ran MiXCR on the multiplex PCR reads. Of approximately 120,000 distinct CDR3 sequences in the sample, about 63% were seen once. The template was RNA from unsorted bulk tissue. This non-tumor lung sample came from over 3 cm beyond the tumor edge. The sample consisted of distant non-tumor lung tissue. This chain connects TRBV11-3 to TRBJ2-2; D ambiguous. The sequence was obtained from a man aged 60 to 75 with non-small cell lung cancer. For the CDR3, the DNA is TGTGCCAGCATCTTATCTGGGATTGGCACCAGGGAGCTGTTTTTT. Residues: CASILSGIGTRELFF.